The present entry profiles one T cell receptor (beta chain) with its context. Its antigen is undetermined. The CDR3 is 17 residues long. V lost 4 bases to trimming and J lost 6 bases; unmatched junction nucleotides: 16. Germline CDR1 is SGHVS and CDR2 is FQNEAQ. TCRdb's copy holds only in-frame clones and misses some; the assay was immunoSEQ multiplex PCR. The table shows approximately 11,000 clones, with more than 75% occurring only once. The time point is: recipient sample about 28 days before transplant, after cytoreduction. This sample is drawn from a study of T cell clonotyping in hematopoietic cell transplantation. General study points: At the given depth, recipient repertoires were over 95% de novo clonotypes.

The source of this sequence is a woman between 50 and 59 years old with chronic myeloid leukemia. Some clones in this sample may be carry-over from other donors' samples. The source was peripheral blood mononuclear cells, collected before stem cell transplant. The gene calls are TRBV7-8 and TRBJ2-7; 9 positions match TRBD1. The CDR3 sequence: CASSYNRNRGQGGEQYF. CDR3 coding DNA: TGTGCCAGCAGCTACAACAGAAACAGGGGGCAAGGGGGCGAGCAGTACTTC. Combining the CDR3 with reference TRBV7-8 and TRBJ2-7 gives the whole variable domain GAGVSQSPRYKVAKRGQDVALRCDPISGHVSLFWYQQALGQGPEFLTYFQNEAQLDKSGLPSDRFFAERPEGSVSTLKIQRTQQEDSAVYLCASSYNRNRGQGGEQYFGPGTRLTVT.